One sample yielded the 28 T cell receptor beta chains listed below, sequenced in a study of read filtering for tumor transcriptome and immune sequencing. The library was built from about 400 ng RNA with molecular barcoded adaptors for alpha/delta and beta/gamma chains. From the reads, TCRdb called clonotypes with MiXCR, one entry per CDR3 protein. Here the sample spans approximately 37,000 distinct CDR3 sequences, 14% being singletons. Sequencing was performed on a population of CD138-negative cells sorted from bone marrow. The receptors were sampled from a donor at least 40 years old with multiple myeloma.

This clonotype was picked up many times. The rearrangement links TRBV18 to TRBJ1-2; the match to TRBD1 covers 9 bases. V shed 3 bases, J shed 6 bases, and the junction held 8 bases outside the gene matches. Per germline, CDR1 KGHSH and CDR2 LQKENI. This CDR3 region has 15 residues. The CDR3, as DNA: TGTGCCAGCTCACCGAGACAGGGGGAGAAGGATGGCTACACCTTC. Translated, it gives CASSPRQGEKDGYTF.

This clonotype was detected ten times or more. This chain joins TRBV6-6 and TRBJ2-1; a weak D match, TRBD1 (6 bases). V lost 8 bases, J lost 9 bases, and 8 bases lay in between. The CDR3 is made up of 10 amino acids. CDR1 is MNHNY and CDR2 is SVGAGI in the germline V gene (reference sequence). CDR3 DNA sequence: TGTGCCAGCGGACAGTTTGAGCAGTTCTTC. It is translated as CASGQFEQFF.

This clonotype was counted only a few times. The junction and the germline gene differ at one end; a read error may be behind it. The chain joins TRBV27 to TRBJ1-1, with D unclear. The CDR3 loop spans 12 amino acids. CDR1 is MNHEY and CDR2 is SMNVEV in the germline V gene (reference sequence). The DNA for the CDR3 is TGTGCCAGCAGTCGGACGAACACTGAAGCTTCCTTT. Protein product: CASSRTNTEASF.

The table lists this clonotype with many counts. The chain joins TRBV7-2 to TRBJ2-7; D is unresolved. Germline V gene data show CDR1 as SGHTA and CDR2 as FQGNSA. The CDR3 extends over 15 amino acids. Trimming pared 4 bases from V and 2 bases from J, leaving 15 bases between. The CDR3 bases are TGTGCCAGCAGCTCCTACCCCGGGCCAACCTACGAGCAGTACTTC. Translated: CASSSYPGPTYEQYF.

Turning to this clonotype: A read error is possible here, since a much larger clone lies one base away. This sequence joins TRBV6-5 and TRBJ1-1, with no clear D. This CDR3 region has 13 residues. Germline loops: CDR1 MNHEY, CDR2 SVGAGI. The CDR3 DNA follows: TGTGCCAGCAGTTATGTTTTGGGCACTGAAGTTTTCTTT. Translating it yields CASSYVLGTEVFF.

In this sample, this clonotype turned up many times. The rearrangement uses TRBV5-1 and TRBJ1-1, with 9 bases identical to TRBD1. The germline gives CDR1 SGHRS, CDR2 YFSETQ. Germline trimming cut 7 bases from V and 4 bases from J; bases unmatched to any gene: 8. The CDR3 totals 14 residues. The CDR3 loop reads CASGKQGAPTEAFF. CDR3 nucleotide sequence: TGCGCCAGCGGTAAACAGGGGGCCCCCACTGAAGCTTTCTTT.

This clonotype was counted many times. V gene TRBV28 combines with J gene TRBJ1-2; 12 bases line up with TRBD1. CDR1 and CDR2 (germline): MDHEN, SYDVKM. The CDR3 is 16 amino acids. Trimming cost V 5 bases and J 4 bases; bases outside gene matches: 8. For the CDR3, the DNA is TGTGCCAGCAGTCCCGGGACAGGGGGCTTTGGCTATGGCTACACCTTC. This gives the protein CASSPGTGGFGYGYTF.

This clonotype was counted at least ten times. CDR3 bases: TGTGCCAGCAGACACAGGGGAGGGGAGACCCAGTACTTC. Protein sequence: CASRHRGGETQYF. The chain joins TRBV7-8 to TRBJ2-5; possibly TRBD1 or TRBD2 for D (7 bases each). The CDR3 loop spans 13 amino acids. CDR1 and CDR2 from the germline V gene are SGHVS and FQNEAQ. V shed 6 bases and J shed 5 bases, with 13 bases lying between them.

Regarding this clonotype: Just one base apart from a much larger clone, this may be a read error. Here the CDR3 reads CASSLAQSGEAQYF. CDR3 DNA sequence: TGTGCCAGCAGCTTAGCACAGAGCGGAGAGGCCCAGTACTTC. The rearrangement joins TRBV7-8 to TRBJ2-5; a possible D gene is TRBD2 (5 bases). CDR1 SGHVS and CDR2 FQNEAQ come from the germline V gene. This CDR3 spans 14 amino acids.

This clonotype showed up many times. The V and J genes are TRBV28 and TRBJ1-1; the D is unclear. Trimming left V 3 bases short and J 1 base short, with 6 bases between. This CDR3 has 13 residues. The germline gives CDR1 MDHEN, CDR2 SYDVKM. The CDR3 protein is CASSFLQNTEAFF. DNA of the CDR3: TGTGCCAGCAGTTTCCTGCAGAACACTGAAGCTTTCTTT.

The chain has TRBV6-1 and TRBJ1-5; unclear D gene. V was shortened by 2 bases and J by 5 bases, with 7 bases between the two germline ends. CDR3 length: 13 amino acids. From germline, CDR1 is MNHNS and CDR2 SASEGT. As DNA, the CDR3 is TGTGCCAGCAGTGAATCCAGTCATCAGCCCCAGCATTTT. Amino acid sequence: CASSESSHQPQHF.

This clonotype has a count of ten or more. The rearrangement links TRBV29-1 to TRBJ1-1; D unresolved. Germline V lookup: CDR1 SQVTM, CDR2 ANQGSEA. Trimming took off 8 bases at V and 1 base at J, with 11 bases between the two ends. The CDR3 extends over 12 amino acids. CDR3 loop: CSSWNWNTEAFF. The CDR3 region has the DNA TGCAGCTCCTGGAACTGGAACACTGAAGCTTTCTTT.

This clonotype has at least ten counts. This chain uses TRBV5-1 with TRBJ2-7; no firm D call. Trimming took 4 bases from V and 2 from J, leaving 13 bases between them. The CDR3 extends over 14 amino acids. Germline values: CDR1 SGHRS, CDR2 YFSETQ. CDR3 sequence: CASSPRTVTYEQYF. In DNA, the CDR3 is TGCGCCAGCAGCCCTCGGACCGTGACCTACGAGCAGTACTTC.

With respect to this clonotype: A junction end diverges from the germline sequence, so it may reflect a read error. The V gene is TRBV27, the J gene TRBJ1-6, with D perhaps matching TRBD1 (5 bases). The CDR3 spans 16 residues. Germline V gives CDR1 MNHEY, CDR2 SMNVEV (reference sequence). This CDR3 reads CASSLVGGVYNSPLHF. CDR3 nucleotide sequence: TGTGCCAGCAGTTTAGTGGGGGGGGTGTATAACTCACCCCTCCACTTT.

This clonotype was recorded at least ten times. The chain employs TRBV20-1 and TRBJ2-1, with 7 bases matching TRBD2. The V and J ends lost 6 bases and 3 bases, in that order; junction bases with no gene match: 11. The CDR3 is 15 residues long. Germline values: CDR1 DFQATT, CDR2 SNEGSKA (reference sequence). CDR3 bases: TGCAGTGCCAAAGCGGGGTATACTTTCTACAATGAGCAGTTCTTC. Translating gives CSAKAGYTFYNEQFF.

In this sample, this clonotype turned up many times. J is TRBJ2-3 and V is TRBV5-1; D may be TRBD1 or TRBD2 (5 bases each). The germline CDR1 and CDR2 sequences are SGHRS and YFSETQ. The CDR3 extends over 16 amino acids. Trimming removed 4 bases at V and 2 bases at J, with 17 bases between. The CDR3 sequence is CASSHGEGWSTDTQYF. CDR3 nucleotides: TGCGCCAGCAGCCACGGAGAGGGGTGGTCCACAGATACGCAGTATTTT. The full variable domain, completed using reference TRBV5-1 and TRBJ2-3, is KAGVTQTPRYLIKTRGQQVTLSCSPISGHRSVSWYQQTPGQGLQFLFEYFSETQRNKGNFPGRFSGRQFSNSRSEMNVSTLELGDSALYLCASSHGEGWSTDTQYFGPGTRLTVL.

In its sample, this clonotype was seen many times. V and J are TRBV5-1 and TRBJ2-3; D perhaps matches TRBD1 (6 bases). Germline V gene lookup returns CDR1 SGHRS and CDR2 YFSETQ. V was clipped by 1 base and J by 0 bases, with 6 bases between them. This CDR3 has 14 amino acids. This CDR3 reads CASSLTGSTDTQYF. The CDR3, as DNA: TGCGCCAGCAGCTTGACAGGGAGCACAGATACGCAGTATTTT.

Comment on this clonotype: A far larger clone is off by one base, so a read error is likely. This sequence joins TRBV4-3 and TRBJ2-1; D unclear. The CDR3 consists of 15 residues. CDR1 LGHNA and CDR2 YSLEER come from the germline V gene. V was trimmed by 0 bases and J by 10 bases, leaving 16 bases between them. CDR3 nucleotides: TGCGCCAGCAGCCAAGAAAGGAGCGAAACTTACGAGCAGTTCTTC. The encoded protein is CASSQERSETYEQFF.

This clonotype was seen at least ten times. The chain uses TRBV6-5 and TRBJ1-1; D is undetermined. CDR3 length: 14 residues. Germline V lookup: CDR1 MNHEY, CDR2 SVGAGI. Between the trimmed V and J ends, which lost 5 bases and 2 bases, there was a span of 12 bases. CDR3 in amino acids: CASSEDRHNTEAFF. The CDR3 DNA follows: TGTGCCAGCAGTGAAGATAGACATAACACTGAAGCTTTCTTT.

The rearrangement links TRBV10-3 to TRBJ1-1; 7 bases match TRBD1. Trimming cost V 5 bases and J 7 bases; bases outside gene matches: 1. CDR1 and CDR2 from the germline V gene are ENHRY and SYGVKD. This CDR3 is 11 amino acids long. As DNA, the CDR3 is TGTGCCATCAGTCGGGACAGTGAAGCTTTCTTT. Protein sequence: CAISRDSEAFF.

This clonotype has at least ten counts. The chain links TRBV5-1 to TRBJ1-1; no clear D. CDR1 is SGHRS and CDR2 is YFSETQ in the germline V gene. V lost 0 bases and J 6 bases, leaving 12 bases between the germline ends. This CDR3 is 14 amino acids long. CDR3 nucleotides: TGCGCCAGCAGCTTGGCCAATCCCGGGGCTGAAGCTTTCTTT. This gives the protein CASSLANPGAEAFF.

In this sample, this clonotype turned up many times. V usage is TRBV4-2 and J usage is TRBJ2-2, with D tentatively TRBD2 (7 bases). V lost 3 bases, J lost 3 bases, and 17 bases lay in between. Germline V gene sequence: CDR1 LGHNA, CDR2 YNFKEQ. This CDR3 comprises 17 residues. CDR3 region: CASSQVNRGGDTGELFF. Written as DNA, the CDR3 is TGTGCCAGCAGCCAGGTTAATAGGGGGGGCGACACCGGGGAGCTGTTTTTT.

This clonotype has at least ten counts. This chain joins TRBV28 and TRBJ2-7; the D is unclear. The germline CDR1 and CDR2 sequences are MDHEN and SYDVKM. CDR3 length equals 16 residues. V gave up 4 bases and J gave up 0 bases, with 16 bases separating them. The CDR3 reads CASSSITESPSYEQYF. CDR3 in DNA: TGTGCCAGCAGTTCAATTACAGAGTCCCCCTCCTACGAGCAGTACTTC.

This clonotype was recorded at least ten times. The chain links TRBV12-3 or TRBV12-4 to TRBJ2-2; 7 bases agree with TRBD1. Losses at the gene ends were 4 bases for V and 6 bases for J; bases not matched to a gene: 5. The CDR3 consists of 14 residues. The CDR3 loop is CASSSNRGSGELFF. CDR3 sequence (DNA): TGTGCCAGCAGTTCAAACAGGGGATCCGGGGAGCTGTTTTTT.

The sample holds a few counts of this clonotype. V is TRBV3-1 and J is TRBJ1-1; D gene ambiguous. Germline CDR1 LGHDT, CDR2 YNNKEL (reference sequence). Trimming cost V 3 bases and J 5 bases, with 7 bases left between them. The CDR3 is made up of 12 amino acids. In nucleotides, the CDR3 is TGTGCCAGCAGCCATGGGTATACTGAAGCTTTCTTT. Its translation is CASSHGYTEAFF.

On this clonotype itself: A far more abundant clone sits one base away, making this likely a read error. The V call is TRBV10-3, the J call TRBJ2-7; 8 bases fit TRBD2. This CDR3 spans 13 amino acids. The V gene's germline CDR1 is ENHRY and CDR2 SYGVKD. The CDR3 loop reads CASSPGPGGEQHF. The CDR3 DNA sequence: TGCGCCAGCTCGCCGGGTCCGGGGGGGGAGCAGCACTTC.

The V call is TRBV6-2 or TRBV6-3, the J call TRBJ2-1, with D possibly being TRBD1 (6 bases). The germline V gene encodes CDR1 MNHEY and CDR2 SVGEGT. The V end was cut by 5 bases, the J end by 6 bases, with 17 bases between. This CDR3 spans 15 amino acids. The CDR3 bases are TGTGCCAGCAGTCGATACTCAGGGGTTTTCAATGAGCAGTTCTTC. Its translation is CASSRYSGVFNEQFF.

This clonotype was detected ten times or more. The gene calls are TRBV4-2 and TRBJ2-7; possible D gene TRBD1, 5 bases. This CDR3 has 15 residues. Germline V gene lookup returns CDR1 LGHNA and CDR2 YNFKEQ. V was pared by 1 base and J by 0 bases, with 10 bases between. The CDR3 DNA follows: TGTGCCAGCAGCCAAGCGGAAGGGGACTCCTACGAGCAGTACTTC. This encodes CASSQAEGDSYEQYF.